The source of this T cell receptor (beta chain) is a study of Tregs in tolerant kidney transplant recipients. Study details: The nonmyeloablative bone marrow transplants came from related graft donors, with transient mixed chimerism.

V lost 3 bases and J lost 4, with 19 bases in between. The CDR3 runs to 16 residues. Unstimulated regulatory T cells (CD4+CD25+CD127-), CD4+CD25- non-regulatory cells, CD4 and CD8 cells were FACS-sorted from thawed PBMCs. Overall study results and limits: Some patients' samples used different primers over time, so nucleotide sequences weren't comparable. Expanding Tregs on activated donor B cells appeared to best identify donor-specific TCRbeta clones.

Measured with immunoSEQ multiplex PCR; TCRdb has only the in-frame clones, and not every one. The sample yields about 48,000 clones, of which the top ten take up about 0.85%. On this clone: Its antigen is not known. Read coverage stops 3 residues before the CDR3 terminus; the germline J gene supplies the remainder.

The source is a human donor who received a combined kidney and bone marrow transplant. This sequence joins TRBV23-1 and TRBJ2-7, with D hard to call. TRBV23-1 is placed among ORFs of uncertain function. The specimen was CD4+ T cells from blood, collected before the transplant. The DNA read from the CDR3 is TGCGCCAGCAGTCAGGATTGGCCCAGGCTCACTTACGAG. As protein: CASSQDWPRLTYE. In full, the CDR3 reads CASSQDWPRLTYEQYF.